Listed below are T cell receptor beta chains from one sample, sequenced in a study of regulatory T cells in long-lasting Graves disease. MiXCR was run by TCRdb on the multiplex PCR reads, yielding one entry per CDR3 protein. The table records roughly 500,000 distinct CDR3 sequences, 20% to 25% of them present only once. The sample consisted of peripheral blood mononuclear cells (PBMCs), taken when the disease was refractory, from a patient treated with antithyroid drugs. The receptor set was obtained from a female donor with Graves disease. Each CDR3 is given with its conserved first and last residue. D genes are given only for firm matches. Expanded clones are given a class, and other clones once, few, many or no size at all.

TRBJ1-4 | TRBV7-2 | - | many | CASSVDPRGGEKLFF | TGTGCCAGCAGCGTAGACCCCAGGGGCGGCGAAAAACTGTTTTTT
TRBJ1-6 | TRBV27 | - | many | CASSRGPYNSPLHF | TGTGCCAGCAGTCGAGGTCCCTATAATTCACCCCTCCACTTT
TRBJ2-2 | TRBV27 | - | - | CASSSGAYTGELFF | TGTGCCAGCAGTTCAGGGGCATACACCGGGGAGCTGTTTTTT
TRBJ1-1 | TRBV28 | - | many | CASSQARDAEAFF | TGTGCCAGCAGCCAGGCTCGGGACGCTGAAGCTTTCTTT
TRBJ2-7 | TRBV10-3 | TRBD2 | many | CAIKASGGSYEQYF | TGTGCCATCAAAGCTAGCGGGGGCTCCTACGAGCAGTACTTC
TRBJ2-4 | TRBV28 | TRBD1 | many | CASRPQGTGNIQYF | TGTGCCAGCAGACCGCAGGGGACAGGGAACATTCAGTACTTC
TRBJ2-2 | TRBV7-9 | - | few | CALGLNTGELFF | TGTGCCCTTGGCCTGAACACCGGGGAGCTGTTTTTT
TRBJ2-7 | TRBV29-1 | - | many | CSVEEAVGADEQYF | TGCAGCGTTGAAGAGGCAGTGGGCGCGGACGAGCAGTACTTC
TRBJ2-5 | TRBV19 | TRBD1 | many | CASSTDRWETQYF | TGTGCCAGCTCTACGGACAGGTGGGAGACCCAGTACTTC
TRBJ2-7 | TRBV10-3 | - | many | CAISESGLFSSYEQYF | TGTGCCATCAGTGAGTCGGGACTCTTCAGCTCCTACGAGCAGTACTTC
TRBJ2-5 | TRBV29-1 | TRBD1 | - | CSVRDREVSTQYF | TGCAGCGTTCGGGACAGGGAGGTTTCTACCCAGTACTTC
TRBJ2-1 | TRBV6-1 | TRBD2 | - | CASSPSRTSNGEQFF | TGTGCCAGCAGTCCCTCCAGGACTAGTAACGGTGAGCAGTTCTTC
TRBJ1-1 | TRBV6-1 | TRBD1 | few | CASRALGQGSSEAFF | TGTGCCAGCAGAGCTCTAGGACAGGGAAGCTCTGAAGCTTTCTTT
TRBJ2-2 | TRBV27 | - | few | CASRSLGTGELFF | TGTGCCAGCAGGTCCCTGGGGACCGGGGAGCTGTTTTTT
TRBJ1-5 | TRBV3-1 | - | once | CASSQDGSSNQPQHF | TGTGCCAGCAGCCAAGATGGATCCAGCAATCAGCCCCAGCATTTT
TRBJ2-1 | TRBV20-1 | - | many | CSARRGRDEQFF | TGCAGTGCTAGGAGAGGACGGGATGAGCAGTTCTTC
TRBJ1-2 | TRBV2 | - | many | CASSVGQRANYGYTF | TGTGCCAGCAGTGTGGGGCAGAGAGCTAACTATGGCTACACCTTC
TRBJ1-2 | TRBV6-5 | - | many | CASSYSSGYNGYTF | TGTGCCAGCAGTTACTCATCTGGGTACAATGGCTACACCTTC
TRBJ2-5 | TRBV5-8 | - | many | CASSLGSVTYQETQYF | TGTGCCAGCAGCTTGGGTTCAGTGACGTACCAAGAGACCCAGTACTTC
TRBJ1-1 | TRBV28 | TRBD1 | many | CASRVSSDRENTEAFF | TGTGCCAGCAGAGTCTCCTCGGACAGGGAGAACACTGAAGCTTTCTTT
TRBJ2-2 | TRBV29-1 | TRBD2 | - | CSVVGGRDTGELFF | TGCAGCGTTGTCGGCGGGAGGGACACCGGGGAGCTGTTTTTT
TRBJ2-5 | TRBV24-1 | TRBD2 | many | CATSDSGLAGGETQYF | TGTGCCACCAGTGATTCGGGACTAGCGGGAGGAGAGACCCAGTACTTC
TRBJ2-7 | TRBV6-5 | TRBD2 | many | CASSYLASGSPEQYF | TGTGCCAGCAGTTACCTCGCTAGCGGGAGCCCCGAGCAGTACTTC
TRBJ2-1 | TRBV19 | - | - | CASSIGVNEQFF | TGTGCCAGTAGTATAGGTGTCAATGAGCAGTTCTTC
TRBJ2-2 | TRBV28 | TRBD2 | - | CASSTVLRGRATGELFF | TGTGCCAGCAGTACCGTCCTGCGCGGGAGGGCCACCGGGGAGCTGTTTTTT
TRBJ1-1 | TRBV7-9 | TRBD1 | few | CASSSRQGPNTEAFF | TGTGCCAGCAGCTCCCGACAGGGCCCCAACACTGAAGCTTTCTTT
TRBJ1-1 | TRBV10-3 | - | - | CAISEGGTEAFF | TGTGCCATCAGTGAGGGGGGCACTGAAGCTTTCTTT
TRBJ1-4 | TRBV7-2 | - | - | CASSFDWGGEKLFF | TGTGCCAGCAGCTTCGACTGGGGAGGGGAAAAACTGTTTTTT
TRBJ1-1 | TRBV11-3 | - | few | CASSLRGGYTEAFF | TGTGCCAGCAGCCTGAGAGGGGGGTACACTGAAGCTTTCTTT
TRBJ2-7 | TRBV9 | - | - | CASSGEEGRDSYEQYF | TGTGCCAGCAGCGGCGAGGAGGGCAGGGACTCCTACGAGCAGTACTTC
TRBJ1-3 | TRBV28 | TRBD1 | many | CAGGTGGIGNTIYF | TGTGCCGGTGGGACAGGGGGAATTGGAAACACCATATATTTT
TRBJ2-3 | TRBV6-1 | - | - | CASRTTEFADTQYF | TGTGCCAGCAGAACAACTGAGTTTGCAGATACGCAGTATTTT
TRBJ1-5 | TRBV7-2 | TRBD1 | - | CASSPGQGLNQPQHF | TGTGCCAGCAGCCCGGGACAGGGCCTAAATCAGCCCCAGCATTTT
TRBJ1-5 | TRBV6-1 | - | many | CASSPLLSGNQPQHF | TGTGCCAGCAGTCCCCTCTTGTCAGGCAATCAGCCCCAGCATTTT
TRBJ2-1 | TRBV12-5 | TRBD2 | - | CASGLMGGPNEQFF | TGTGCTAGTGGTTTGATGGGAGGGCCAAATGAGCAGTTCTTC
TRBJ2-7 | TRBV7-9 | TRBD1 | - | CASSGLTGIAYEQYF | TGTGCCAGCAGCGGATTGACAGGGATCGCCTACGAGCAGTACTTC
TRBJ2-1 | TRBV3-1 | - | - | CASSPRASYNEQFF | TGTGCCAGCAGCCCCAGGGCCTCCTACAATGAGCAGTTCTTC
TRBJ1-6 | TRBV3-1 | - | few | CASSQDSPLHF | TGTGCCAGCAGCCAGGATTCACCCCTCCACTTT
TRBJ2-7 | TRBV6-5 | - | many | CASSYSASTGYEQYF | TGTGCCAGCAGTTACTCGGCGTCCACGGGGTACGAGCAGTACTTC
TRBJ2-5 | TRBV12-5 | - | few | CASGRTRAPGEETQYF | TGTGCTAGTGGCCGAACCCGGGCCCCCGGGGAGGAGACCCAGTACTTC
TRBJ1-1 | TRBV27 | TRBD1 | many | CASSLSLTGGTEAFF | TGTGCCAGCAGTTTATCATTGACAGGGGGCACTGAAGCTTTCTTT
TRBJ2-7 | TRBV20-1 | TRBD2 | few | CSASGRNSYEQYF | TGCAGTGCTAGCGGGAGGAACTCCTACGAGCAGTACTTC
TRBJ2-1 | TRBV19 | - | - | CASSIIAYNEQFF | TGTGCCAGTAGTATAATCGCTTACAATGAGCAGTTCTTC
TRBJ2-3 | TRBV24-1 | TRBD2 | few | CATSDQRGTSTDTQYF | TGTGCCACCAGTGACCAGCGGGGGACTAGCACAGATACGCAGTATTTT
TRBJ1-6 | TRBV6-4 | - | - | CASSDSGVPSYNSPLHF | TGTGCCAGCAGTGACTCCGGGGTCCCCTCCTATAATTCACCCCTCCACTTT
TRBJ1-5 | TRBV12-3/TRBV12-4 | TRBD1 | many | CASSPGQGVWNQPQHF | TGTGCCAGCAGTCCGGGACAGGGGGTTTGGAATCAGCCCCAGCATTTT
TRBJ2-3 | TRBV27 | - | - | CASSFPLGDTQYF | TGTGCCAGCAGTTTCCCCCTCGGGGATACGCAGTATTTT
TRBJ1-2 | TRBV20-1 | - | few | CSAGHRDGYTF | TGCAGTGCCGGGCACAGGGATGGCTACACCTTC
TRBJ2-4 | TRBV20-1 | TRBD1 | few | CSAGRDRGQAKNIQYF | TGCAGTGCTGGCCGGGACAGGGGCCAAGCCAAAAACATTCAGTACTTC
TRBJ1-1 | TRBV19 | - | few | CASSGYWETEAFF | TGTGCCAGTAGTGGATACTGGGAGACTGAAGCTTTCTTT
TRBJ2-7 | TRBV30 | - | - | CAWSPTRGEQYF | TGTGCCTGGAGTCCCACTCGGGGCGAGCAGTACTTC
TRBJ1-4 | TRBV7-2 | TRBD1 | - | CASARRGLGGKLFF | TGTGCCAGCGCCAGGAGGGGGCTGGGGGGAAAACTGTTTTTT
TRBJ2-1 | TRBV5-5 | - | - | CASSLRGDGLNEQFF | TGTGCCAGCAGCTTGAGGGGCGACGGACTCAATGAGCAGTTCTTC